The rows below give T cell receptor beta chains drawn from one sample of a study of T cells in Graves' hyperthyroidism and ophthalmopathy. TCRdb re-analysed the multiplex PCR reads in MiXCR, keeping a single row per CDR3 protein. The sample carries roughly 300,000 distinct CDR3 sequences, roughly 20% recorded once. Material for sequencing was blood. These receptor sequences come from a woman in her 50s with Graves' hyperthyroidism. The CDR3 runs from the conserved cysteine through the conserved F or W. A D gene is named only where the DNA matches it firmly. Clone size, where shown, is once, few, many, or a class for clones that have expanded.

-	TRBJ2-1	TRBD2	TRBV20-1	TGCAGTGCTAGAAGGCTAGCGGTTCCCCCTGGGGATGAGCAGTTCTTC	CSARRLAVPPGDEQFF
few	TRBJ2-2	TRBD1	TRBV5-1	TGCGCCAGCAGGGGGGACAGGGGATTGAACACCGGGGAGCTGTTTTTT	CASRGDRGLNTGELFF
-	TRBJ2-3	TRBD2	TRBV2	TGTGCCAGCAGTGTTAGCGGGACGACAGATACGCAGTATTTT	CASSVSGTTDTQYF
many	TRBJ1-4	-	TRBV30	TGTGCCTGGAGTGTAGGGACGATACGGTGGACCACTAATGAAAAACTGTTTTTT	CAWSVGTIRWTTNEKLFF
few	TRBJ2-3	-	TRBV5-1	TGCGCCAGCAGCTTGGGGACAGTCGAAGCTACGCAGTATTTT	CASSLGTVEATQYF
-	TRBJ1-1	-	TRBV7-6	TGTGCCAGCAGAGTCGGGGGAGAGAACACTGAAGCTTTCTTT	CASRVGGENTEAFF
many	TRBJ2-1	-	TRBV6-5	TGTGCCAGCAGCACAACAGACAATGAGCAGTTCTTC	CASSTTDNEQFF
-	TRBJ2-3	-	TRBV27	TGTGCCAGCAGTTTCCACCGGACATTGCGCACAGATACGCAGTATTTT	CASSFHRTLRTDTQYF
once	TRBJ2-1	-	TRBV2	TGTGCCAGCAGGCCCGGGAAAGGGACCTACAATGAGCAGTTCTTC	CASRPGKGTYNEQFF
many	TRBJ1-1	-	TRBV6-6	TGTGCCAGCAGTTACTCTCCAACATACACTGAAGCTTTCTTT	CASSYSPTYTEAFF
many	TRBJ2-1	TRBD2	TRBV7-2	TGTGCCAGCAGCTTAGCGTTCGGACTAGCCTACAATGAGCAGTTCTTC	CASSLAFGLAYNEQFF
once	TRBJ2-1	TRBD1	TRBV2	TGTGCCAGCAGCCGTGGGGACAGGGTCCACAATGAGCAGTTCTTC	CASSRGDRVHNEQFF
many	TRBJ2-3	-	TRBV3-1	TGTGCCAGCAGCCAAGCCTCCGACACGACAGATACGCAGTATTTT	CASSQASDTTDTQYF
-	TRBJ2-2	-	TRBV5-1	TGCGCCAGCAGCTTGGCCGGGCGGGAGCTGTTTTTT	CASSLAGRELFF
-	TRBJ1-1	TRBD1	TRBV9	TGTGCCAGCAGCGTCTCCGGGACAGTCGGACCCTTCTTGAACACTGAAGCTTTCTTT	CASSVSGTVGPFLNTEAFF
many	TRBJ1-2	TRBD1	TRBV27	TGTGCCAGCAGTTTAGAGGGGGCCCCGAACTATGGCTACACCTTC	CASSLEGAPNYGYTF
-	TRBJ1-4	-	TRBV7-8	TGTGCCAGCAGCGTATCTCCGGGACAAACCCCCCGGACACTTAATGAAAAACTGTTTTTT	CASSVSPGQTPRTLNEKLFF
-	TRBJ2-7	-	TRBV3-1	TGTGCCAGCAGCCAAGAAAGGGCCTTTTGGGGGAGGGGGCACTCCTACGAGCAGTACTTC	CASSQERAFWGRGHSYEQYF
many	TRBJ2-3	TRBD1	TRBV29-1	TGCAGCGTTGGGCTGACAGGGCGCACAGATACGCAGTATTTT	CSVGLTGRTDTQYF